This TCR beta chain emerged from a study of T-cell reconstitution after alpha-beta-depleted transplantation in children. Unique molecular identifiers were used in preparing the TCRbeta library. TCRdb recomputed calls from the PCR reads with MiXCR, one row per CDR3 protein. The data show about 420,000 distinct CDR3 sequences, around 15% seen once. Study-level results: At around two months after transplant, the alpha-beta T cells were reportedly derived from several hundred expanded clones that came from non-depleted graft cells. Hyperexpanded clones declined; after one year, newly produced T cells mostly supplied diversity.

Remarks on this clonotype: Its specificity is unknown.

V was pared by 6 bases and J by 2 bases, with 7 bases of the junction left unmatched. This CDR3 contains 15 residues. The sample consisted of PBMCs, mostly from graft donor cells, taken 360 days after TCRalphabeta/CD19-depleted stem cell transplant. The source is a boy under two years old who had a stem cell transplant for Wiskott-Aldrich syndrome, so the T cells may come from the graft donor. The chain recombines TRBV12-3 or TRBV12-4 with TRBJ2-5; TRBD1 agrees at 9 bases. The CDR3 is CASRPTGGRQETQYF. Written as DNA, the CDR3 is TGTGCCAGCAGACCGACAGGGGGTAGGCAAGAGACCCAGTACTTC.